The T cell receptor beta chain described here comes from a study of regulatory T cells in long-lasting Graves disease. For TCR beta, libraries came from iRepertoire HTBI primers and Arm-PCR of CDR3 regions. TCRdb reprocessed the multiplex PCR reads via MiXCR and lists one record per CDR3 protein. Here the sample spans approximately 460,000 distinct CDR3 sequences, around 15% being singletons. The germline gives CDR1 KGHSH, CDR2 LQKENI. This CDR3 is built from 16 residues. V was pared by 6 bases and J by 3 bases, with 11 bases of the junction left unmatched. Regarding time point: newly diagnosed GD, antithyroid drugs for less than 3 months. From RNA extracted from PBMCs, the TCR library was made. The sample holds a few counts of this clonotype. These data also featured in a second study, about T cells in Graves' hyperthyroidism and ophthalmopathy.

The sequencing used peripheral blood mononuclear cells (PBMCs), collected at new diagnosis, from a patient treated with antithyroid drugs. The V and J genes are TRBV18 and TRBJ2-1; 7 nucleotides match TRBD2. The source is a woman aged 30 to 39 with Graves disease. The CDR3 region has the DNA TGTGCCAGCTCCCCGTTTGGAACGGGGGGCTACAATGAGCAGTTCTTC. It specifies CASSPFGTGGYNEQFF. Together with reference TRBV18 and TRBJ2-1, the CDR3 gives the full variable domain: NAGVMQNPRHLVRRRGQEARLRCSPMKGHSHVYWYRQLPEEGLKFMVYLQKENIIDESGMPKERFSAEFPKEGPSILRIQQVVRGDSAAYFCASSPFGTGGYNEQFFGPGTRLTVL.